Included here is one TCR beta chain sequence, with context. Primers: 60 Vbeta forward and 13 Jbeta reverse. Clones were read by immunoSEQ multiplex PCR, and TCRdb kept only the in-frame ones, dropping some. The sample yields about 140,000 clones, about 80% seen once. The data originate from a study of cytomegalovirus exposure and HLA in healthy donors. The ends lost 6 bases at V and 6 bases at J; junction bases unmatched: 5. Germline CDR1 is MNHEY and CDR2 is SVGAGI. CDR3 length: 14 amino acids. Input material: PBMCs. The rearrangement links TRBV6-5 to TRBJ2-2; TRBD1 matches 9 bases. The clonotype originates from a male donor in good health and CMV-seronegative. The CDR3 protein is CASSPRTGAGELFF. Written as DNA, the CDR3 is TGTGCCAGCAGCCCGAGGACAGGGGCCGGGGAGCTGTTTTTT.